This T cell receptor beta chain was recovered during a study of blood T cell repertoires in COVID-19. Study details: Acute and convalescent COVID-19 specimens originated in the United States, Italy and Spain. The analysed material was cDNA or gDNA that came from T cells, B-cell-depleted T cells, or PBMCs.

The authors' processing: Nucleated cell counts were estimated from reference gene primer amplification. TCRdb's table, derived via immunoSEQ multiplex PCR, lists solely in-frame clones and lacks some. The DNA was the basis for D and trimming; V, J and clone size are from that table. Of 60,000 or so clones in the sample, 70% to 90% are singletons; the top ten hold about 15%. CDR1 and CDR2 (germline): GTSNPN, SVGIG (reference sequence). This CDR3 comprises 19 residues. V gave up 0 bases and J gave up 7 bases, with 27 bases separating them. The V gene is TRBV30, the J gene TRBJ1-4, with unresolved D. The clonotype was recovered from an elderly man with acute or convalescent COVID-19. Sequenced material: peripheral blood. This chain's CDR3 is CAWSVLSGGWGPMGEKLFF. CDR3 DNA sequence: TGTGCCTGGAGTGTACTTTCCGGAGGTTGGGGTCCCATGGGTGAAAAACTGTTTTTT.